This T cell receptor beta chain emerged from a study of T cell responses to AZD1222 COVID-19 vaccine. Assay used: immunoSEQ multiplex PCR; TCRdb lists only in-frame clones, some missing. This table has 150,000 to 200,000 clones, just over 85% appearing once. The V gene end was trimmed by 3 bases and the J gene end by 6 bases; junction bases not matched to a gene: 12. CDR3 size: 17 residues. The V gene's germline CDR1 is SGHDN and CDR2 FVKESK. The specimen was peripheral blood, collected on day 0 of AZD1222 vaccination. This clonotype originated in an adult in good health. The chain couples TRBV14 to TRBJ2-1, with 9 bases fitting TRBD2. The CDR3 DNA reads as TGTGCCAGCAGCCAGAAGGTGGCGGGGGGGCCGAGCAATGAGCAGTTCTTC. It translates to CASSQKVAGGPSNEQFF.